The clone carrying this T cell receptor beta chain has ten or more counts. The antigen is unknown. This beta chain turned up in a library designed for alpha chains; as an off-target read, its abundance says little. This entry belongs to a study of spatial heterogeneity in lung cancer. Across the study: Alpha-chain sequences were consistently detected less often than beta-chain sequences. The study's findings and limits: The number of expanded tumor alpha and beta chains correlated with mutation number.

TCRdb processed the 5' RACE reads anew with MiXCR; each CDR3 protein has one entry. The sample includes about 8,100 distinct CDR3 sequences, about 12% of them seen just once. Specified time point: sample taken at primary tumor resection. Untreated early-stage non-small cell lung cancer patients, 65 to 90 in total, were the donors. Sequencing was performed on whole RNA extracted from tumor and nontumor lung tissue, or from frozen PBMC, and the material was left unsorted. This CDR3 contains 16 residues. The V and J ends lost 3 bases and 4 bases, in that order; junction bases with no gene match: 8. Germline CDR1 reads MGHDK; CDR2 reads SYGVNS.

This sequence was found in a male donor with early-stage non-small cell lung cancer. V is TRBV25-1 and J is TRBJ1-2; TRBD1 aligns across 10 bases. This material consisted of lung tumor tissue, taken at surgery. CDR3 sequence: CASSDSGQGKVYGYTF. The CDR3, as DNA: TGTGCCAGCAGTGATTCGGGACAGGGGAAAGTCTATGGCTACACCTTC.